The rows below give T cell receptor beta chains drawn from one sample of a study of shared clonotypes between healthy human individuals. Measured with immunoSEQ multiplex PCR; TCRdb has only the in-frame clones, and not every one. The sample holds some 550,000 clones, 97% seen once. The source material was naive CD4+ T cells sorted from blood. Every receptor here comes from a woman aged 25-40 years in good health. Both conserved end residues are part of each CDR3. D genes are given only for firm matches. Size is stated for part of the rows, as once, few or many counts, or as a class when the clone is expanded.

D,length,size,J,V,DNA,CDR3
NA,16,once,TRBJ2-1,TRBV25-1,TGTGCCAGCAGTGGGACTCTAGTACGGTATCGCAATGAGCAGTTCTTC,CASSGTLVRYRNEQFF
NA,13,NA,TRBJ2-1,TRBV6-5,TGTGCCAGCAGTTACGAGGGCTACAATGAGCAGTTCTTC,CASSYEGYNEQFF
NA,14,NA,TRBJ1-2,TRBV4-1,TGCGCCAGCAGCCACCCCGGAAGAGGGGATGGCTACACCTTC,CASSHPGRGDGYTF
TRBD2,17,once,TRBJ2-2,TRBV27,TGTGCCAGCAGTTCGGTGGCAGCGGGGACCTCGGCCGGGGAGCTGTTTTTT,CASSSVAAGTSAGELFF
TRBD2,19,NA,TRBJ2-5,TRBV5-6,TGTGCCAGCAGCCTTTGGACTAGCGGGAGGACGACGAATTTGATAGAGCAGTACTTC,CASSLWTSGRTTNLIEQYF
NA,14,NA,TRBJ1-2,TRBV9,TGTGCCAGCAGCGTAGGACAACCTGCTATCGGCTACACCTTC,CASSVGQPAIGYTF
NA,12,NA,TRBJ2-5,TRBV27,TGTGCCAGCAGTTACCCCAGAGGGACCCAGTACTTC,CASSYPRGTQYF
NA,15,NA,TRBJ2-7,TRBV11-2,TGTGCCAGCAGCTTACCATCCGCGTTCTCCTACGAGCAGTACTTC,CASSLPSAFSYEQYF
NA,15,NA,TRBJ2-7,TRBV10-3,TGTGCCATCAGTGAAAGACAGCTAAGCTCCTACGAGCAGTACTTC,CAISERQLSSYEQYF
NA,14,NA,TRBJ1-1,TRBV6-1,TGTGCCAGCAGTGGTCTACAGGTGAACACTGAAGCTTTCTTT,CASSGLQVNTEAFF
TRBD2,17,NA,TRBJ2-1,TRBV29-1,TGCAGCGCCATACGGGACTACTCGTCGAGCTCCTACAATGAGCAGTTCTTC,CSAIRDYSSSSYNEQFF
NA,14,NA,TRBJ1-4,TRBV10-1,TGCGCCAGCAGCGAGACCAGCCGAAATGAAAAACTGTTTTTT,CASSETSRNEKLFF
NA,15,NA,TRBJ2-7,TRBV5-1,TGCGCCAGCAGCTTGTCTCCGGGAGACTCCTACGAGCAGTACTTC,CASSLSPGDSYEQYF
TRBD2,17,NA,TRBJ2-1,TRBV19,TGTGCCAGTAGTAGGGGACTAGCGGGAGATTCGCGCAATGAGCAGTTCTTC,CASSRGLAGDSRNEQFF
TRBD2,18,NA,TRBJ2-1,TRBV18,TGTGCCAGCTCACCCCCCGGACTAGCGGGAGGGCCCTACAATGAGCAGTTCTTC,CASSPPGLAGGPYNEQFF
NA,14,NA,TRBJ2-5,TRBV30,TGTGCCTGGAGTGGCAGGTTTAATTTTGAGACCCAGTACTTC,CAWSGRFNFETQYF
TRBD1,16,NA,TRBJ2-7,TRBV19,TGTGCCAGTAGTATAGCGGACAGGGGAGCCCCCTACGAGCAGTACTTC,CASSIADRGAPYEQYF
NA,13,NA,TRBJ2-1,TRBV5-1,TGCGCCAGCAGAACGGACAGTTACAATGAGCAGTTCTTC,CASRTDSYNEQFF
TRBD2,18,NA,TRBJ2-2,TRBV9,TGTGCCAGCAGCGTAGGGGGAGACGGACTAGCGCCTCTCGGGGAGCTGTTTTTT,CASSVGGDGLAPLGELFF
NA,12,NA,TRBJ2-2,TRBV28,TGTGCCAGCAGGGCTACAGCCGGGGAGCTGTTTTTT,CASRATAGELFF